Below are 6 T cell receptor beta chains sequenced from a single sample in a study of CD8 T cells in Susac syndrome. Roughly 0.45 to 1 ug RNA was reverse transcribed with random hexamers. One entry per CDR3 protein, called by TCRdb with MiXCR from the immunoSEQ multiplex PCR reads. The sample lists approximately 190,000 distinct CDR3 sequences; 80% to 95% were seen once. Material for sequencing was CD4+ T cells from PBMCs. The receptors derive from a human donor in good health.

V usage is TRBV15 and J usage is TRBJ2-4; TRBD2 matches at 13 bases. This CDR3 has 18 residues. CDR1 and CDR2 from the germline V gene are LNHNV and YYDKDF (reference sequence). The V gene end was trimmed by 0 bases and the J gene end by 5 bases; junction bases not matched to a gene: 7. The CDR3 loop reads CATSRDRTSGGSENIQYF. CDR3 coding DNA: TGTGCCACCAGCAGAGATCGGACTAGCGGGGGCTCAGAAAACATTCAGTACTTC.

The chain combines TRBV7-9 with TRBJ1-2; the match to TRBD1 covers 8 bases. This CDR3 has 14 residues. The V gene end was trimmed by 2 bases and the J gene end by 4 bases; junction bases not matched to a gene: 3. Germline loops: CDR1 SEHNR, CDR2 FQNEAQ (reference sequence). The CDR3 sequence: CASSLIQGVYGYTF. The CDR3 region has the DNA TGTGCCAGCAGCTTAATACAGGGGGTCTATGGCTACACCTTC.

Comments on this clonotype: At one end the junction does not follow the germline gene, possibly because of a read error. This chain uses TRBV7-7 with TRBJ2-1; 9 nucleotides line up with TRBD1. CDR1 is SSHAT, CDR2 FNYEAQ, per germline (reference sequence). CDR3 size: 14 residues. CDR3 region: CASSAELDRGEQFF. The CDR3 DNA reads TGTGCTAGCAGCGCGGAACTGGACAGGGGAGAGCAGTTCTTC.

The chain joins TRBV5-1 to TRBJ2-3; 13 bases map to TRBD2. The CDR3 has 18 residues. Trimming at V came to 4 bases and at J to 2 bases, leaving 10 bases not matched to a gene. Germline V gene sequence: CDR1 SGHRS, CDR2 YFSETQ. The CDR3 DNA reads as TGCGCCAGCAGCCAAAGACTGACTAGCGGGGGGCTCACAGATACGCAGTATTTT. Protein sequence: CASSQRLTSGGLTDTQYF. Based on the CDR3 plus reference TRBV5-1 and TRBJ2-3, the full variable domain is KAGVTQTPRYLIKTRGQQVTLSCSPISGHRSVSWYQQTPGQGLQFLFEYFSETQRNKGNFPGRFSGRQFSNSRSEMNVSTLELGDSALYLCASSQRLTSGGLTDTQYFGPGTRLTVL.

This clonotype was observed a single time. The rearrangement links TRBV24-1 to TRBJ2-5; D not resolved. Germline CDR1 KGHDR, CDR2 SFDVKD. The CDR3 extends over 15 amino acids. V lost 1 base and J lost 2, with 10 bases in between. CDR3 amino acids: CATSDFGSRQETQYF. As DNA, the CDR3 is TGTGCCACCAGTGATTTTGGCAGCCGACAAGAGACCCAGTACTTC.

This clonotype has just one count. The chain uses TRBV5-1 and TRBJ2-5; 14 positions match TRBD2. V was pared by 4 bases and J by 5 bases, with 10 bases of the junction left unmatched. The CDR3 length is 17 residues. Germline-derived CDR1 and CDR2 are SGHRS and YFSETQ. The CDR3 DNA follows: TGCGCCAGCAGCGCCGGACTAGCGGGGGGAGACGGGGAGACCCAGTACTTC. This gives the protein CASSAGLAGGDGETQYF.